The T cell receptor (beta chain) under discussion was sequenced for a study of CXCR3-negative and CXCR3-positive naive CD8 T cells. Study as a whole: The TRB read total, approximately 150 million, broke down to about 1.5 +/- 0.3 million reads per library. Study-level results: Both naive subsets, CXCR3-negative and CXCR3-positive, displayed similar TRBV-TRBJ usage, unlike memory cells. Comparison of naive cells showed more hydrophobic TRB CDR3s in CXCR3-positive than in CXCR3-negative naive cells. Fresh PBMCs served for most assays, and CXCR3 expression fell partially after cryopreservation. Naive subsets did not differ in surface CD5, and the authors estimated TCR strength using properties of the TRB CDR3.

This CDR3 region has 16 residues. Germline values: CDR1 SEHNR, CDR2 FQNEAQ (reference sequence). Each TRB cDNA library was prepared by 5' RACE (with UMI labels). After re-calling the 5' RACE reads, TCRdb lists one entry per CDR3 protein, DNA absent. This sample's table reports some 130,000 distinct CDR3 sequences. About this clonotype: No antigen is known for it.

The chain is built from TRBV7-9 and TRBJ1-4; the D call from TCRdb, TRBD1, cannot be confirmed without DNA. The sample comprised naive CXCR3+ CD8+ T cells from blood. The sample's subset: CD45RO-CCR7+CD27+CD95- naive CD8+ T cells expressing CXCR3 (TNR3+). This receptor was obtained from a human donor in good health. Some clones in this sample may be carry-over from other donors' samples. The CDR3 here is CASRGQPSATNEKLFF.